The 3 T cell receptor beta chains given below trace back to one sample, sequenced in a study of tumor-infiltrating lymphocytes in primary liver carcinoma. Synthesis of TCR beta cDNA was carried out from approximately 0.55 ug total RNA with a constant-region primer. Sequencing libraries for TCR beta derived from three nested multiplex PCR rounds that used slightly modified ARM-PCR. Researchers ran the first two PCR rounds for around 10 cycles each with TRBV1-TRBV30 forward primers and a C-beta reverse primer. TCRdb redid the calling of the multiplex PCR reads with MiXCR, one entry per CDR3 protein. In the table there are roughly 330,000 distinct CDR3 sequences, about 61% of which are singletons. Germline DNA was extracted alongside blood RNA, which was obtained from unsorted whole blood. The sample comprised peripheral blood. Receptors originate from a man in his forties with primary liver carcinoma and hepatitis B virus infection.

As to this clonotype: Given a much more abundant clone one base away, this may be a read error. Because it lacks the conserved phenylalanine or tryptophan at the end, this CDR3 is likely a read error. The chain combines TRBV4-1 with TRBJ2-7; no definite D call. Looked up from germline, CDR1 is MGHRA and CDR2 is YSYEKL. V shed 0 bases and J shed 4 bases, with 7 bases lying between them. The CDR3 runs to 13 residues. The CDR3 bases are TGCGCCAGCAGCCAAGAAGGTCCTTACGAGCAGTACTCC. It is translated as CASSQEGPYEQYS.

This chain uses TRBV11-2 with TRBJ2-1; D is unresolved. V was cut by 3 bases and J by 13 bases, with 19 bases left in between. Looked up from germline, CDR1 is SGHAT and CDR2 is FQNNGV. This CDR3 region has 14 residues. In nucleotides, the CDR3 is TGTGCCAGCAGCTTTCGTCTAGTGGGGAACGATCAGTTCTTC. Its translation is CASSFRLVGNDQFF.

This rearrangement joins TRBV5-1 to TRBJ1-1; the match to TRBD1 covers 7 bases. CDR3 length equals 14 residues. The germline V gene encodes CDR1 SGHRS and CDR2 YFSETQ. After removal of 6 bases from V and 1 base from J, the junction contained 6 bases not matched to a gene. The CDR3 protein is CASTATGTNTEAFF. The CDR3, as DNA: TGCGCCAGCACCGCGACAGGGACGAACACTGAAGCTTTCTTT.